This TCR beta chain was identified during a study of blood T cell repertoires in COVID-19. About the research overall: Some COVID-19 samples were acute and others convalescent; all came from the United States, Italy and Spain. T cells, B-cell-depleted T cells, or PBMCs supplied cDNA or gDNA.

Authors' data handling: Reference gene primer amplification gave estimated nucleated cell counts. Profiled with immunoSEQ multiplex PCR; TCRdb holds only in-frame clones, not every one. D and trimming were read from the DNA, whereas the V and J calls and clone size are those reported in that table. The data contain 100,000 to 150,000 clones, about four fifths of them singletons. Trimming stripped 4 bases from V and 2 bases from J, with 9 bases between. This CDR3 is built from 13 residues. CDR1 and CDR2 (germline): SGHRS, YFSETQ. The sample was peripheral blood. The V call is TRBV5-1, the J call TRBJ1-2, with D perhaps TRBD1 (6 bases). This TCR was sampled from a woman aged 80 or over with acute or convalescent COVID-19. The CDR3 reads CASSGGRNYGYTF. In nucleotides, the CDR3 is TGCGCCAGCAGCGGGGGCCGCAACTATGGCTACACCTTC.